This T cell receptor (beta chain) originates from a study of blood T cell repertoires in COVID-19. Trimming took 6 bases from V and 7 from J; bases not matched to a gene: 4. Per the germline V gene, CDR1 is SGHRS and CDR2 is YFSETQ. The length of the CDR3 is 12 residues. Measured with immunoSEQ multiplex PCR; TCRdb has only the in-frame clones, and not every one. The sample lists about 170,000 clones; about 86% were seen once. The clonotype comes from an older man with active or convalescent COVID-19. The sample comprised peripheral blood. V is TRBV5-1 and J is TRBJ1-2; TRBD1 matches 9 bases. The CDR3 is CASTRTGAGYTF. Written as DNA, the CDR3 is TGCGCCAGCACCCGGACAGGGGCTGGCTACACCTTC. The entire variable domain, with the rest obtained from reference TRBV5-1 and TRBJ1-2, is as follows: KAGVTQTPRYLIKTRGQQVTLSCSPISGHRSVSWYQQTPGQGLQFLFEYFSETQRNKGNFPGRFSGRQFSNSRSEMNVSTLELGDSALYLCASTRTGAGYTFGSGTRLTVV.